This T cell receptor beta chain is drawn from a study of T cell responses to AZD1222 COVID-19 vaccine. Study-wide results and limits: White British ancestry dominated among donors, who included more females, and clonal diversity was possibly underestimated.

The J segment lost 1 base and the V segment lost 10 bases, leaving 9 bases of the junction unmatched. Germline CDR1 is LNHDA and CDR2 is SQIVND (reference sequence). The CDR3 extends over 14 amino acids. Comments on this clone: Its antigen is unidentified.

The repertoire was sequenced with immunoSEQ multiplex PCR; TCRdb's copy has only in-frame clones and lacks some. Of just under 90,000 clones listed, over 75% were seen once; the top ten hold less than 6%. The chain couples TRBV19 to TRBJ1-1; 7 bases are a match to TRBD1. The sample consisted of peripheral blood, taken on day 0 of AZD1222 vaccination. The sequence came from an adult in good health. DNA for the CDR3: TGTGCCACCTCCACGGACAGGAGGAACACTGAAGCTTTCTTT. Its protein is CATSTDRRNTEAFF.